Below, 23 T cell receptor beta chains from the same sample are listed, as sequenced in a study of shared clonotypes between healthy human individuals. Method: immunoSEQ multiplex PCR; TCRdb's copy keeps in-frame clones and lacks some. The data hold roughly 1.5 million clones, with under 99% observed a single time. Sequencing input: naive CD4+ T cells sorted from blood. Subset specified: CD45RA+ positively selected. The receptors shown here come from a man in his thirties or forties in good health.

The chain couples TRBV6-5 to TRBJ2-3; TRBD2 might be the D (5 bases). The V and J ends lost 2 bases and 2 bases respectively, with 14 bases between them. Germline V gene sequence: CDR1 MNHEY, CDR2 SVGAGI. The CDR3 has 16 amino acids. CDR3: CASSYSLAYLTDTQYF. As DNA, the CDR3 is TGTGCCAGCAGTTACAGTCTAGCTTATCTCACAGATACGCAGTATTTT.

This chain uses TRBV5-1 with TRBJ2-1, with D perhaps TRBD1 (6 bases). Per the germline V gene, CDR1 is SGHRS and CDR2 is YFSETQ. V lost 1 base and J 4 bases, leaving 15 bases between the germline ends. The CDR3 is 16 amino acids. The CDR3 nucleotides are TGCGCCAGCAGCTTGTTACCAGGGGCGGAGTACAATGAGCAGTTCTTC. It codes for CASSLLPGAEYNEQFF.

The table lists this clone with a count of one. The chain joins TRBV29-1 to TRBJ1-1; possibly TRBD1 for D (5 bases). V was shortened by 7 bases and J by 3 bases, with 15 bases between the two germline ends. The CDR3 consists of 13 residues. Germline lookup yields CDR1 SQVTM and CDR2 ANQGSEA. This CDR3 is CSAHYGADTEAFF. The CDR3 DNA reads TGCAGCGCCCATTATGGGGCGGACACTGAAGCTTTCTTT.

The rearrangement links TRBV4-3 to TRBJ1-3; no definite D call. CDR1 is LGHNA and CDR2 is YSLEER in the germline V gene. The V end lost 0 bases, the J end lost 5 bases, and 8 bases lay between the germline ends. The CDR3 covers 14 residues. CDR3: CASSQDEIRNTIYF. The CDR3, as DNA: TGCGCCAGCAGCCAAGATGAGATCCGAAACACCATATATTTT.

CDR3 protein: CASSSDNRGYEQYF. The CDR3 nucleotides are TGCGCCAGCAGCTCTGACAACCGGGGGTACGAGCAGTACTTC. The J gene is TRBJ2-7, the V gene TRBV5-1; weak D call: TRBD2 (6 bases). CDR3 length: 14 residues. Germline-derived CDR1 and CDR2 are SGHRS and YFSETQ. Deletions cut 3 bases from V and 4 bases from J, with 14 bases between. The variable domain in full, completed from reference TRBV5-1 and TRBJ2-7, reads KAGVTQTPRYLIKTRGQQVTLSCSPISGHRSVSWYQQTPGQGLQFLFEYFSETQRNKGNFPGRFSGRQFSNSRSEMNVSTLELGDSALYLCASSSDNRGYEQYFGPGTRLTVT.

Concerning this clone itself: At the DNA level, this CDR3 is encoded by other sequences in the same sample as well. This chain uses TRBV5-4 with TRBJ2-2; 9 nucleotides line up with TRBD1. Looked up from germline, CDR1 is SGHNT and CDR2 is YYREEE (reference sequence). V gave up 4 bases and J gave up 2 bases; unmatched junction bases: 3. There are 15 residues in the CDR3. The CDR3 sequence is CASSLTGGNTGELFF. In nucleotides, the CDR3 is TGTGCCAGCAGCCTGACAGGGGGAAACACCGGGGAGCTGTTTTTT.

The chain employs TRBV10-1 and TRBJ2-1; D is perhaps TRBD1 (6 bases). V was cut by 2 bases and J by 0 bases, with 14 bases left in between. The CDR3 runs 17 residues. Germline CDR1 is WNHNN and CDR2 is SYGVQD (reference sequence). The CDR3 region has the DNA TGCGCCAGCAGTGAGATCTCCGGACAGAGCTCCTACAATGAGCAGTTCTTC. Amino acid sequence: CASSEISGQSSYNEQFF.

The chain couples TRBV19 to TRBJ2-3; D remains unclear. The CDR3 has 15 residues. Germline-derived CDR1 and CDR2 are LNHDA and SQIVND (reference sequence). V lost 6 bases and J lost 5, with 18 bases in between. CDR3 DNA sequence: TGTGCCAGTAGAAGAGACAACCTACGAGGAGATACGCAGTATTTT. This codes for CASRRDNLRGDTQYF.

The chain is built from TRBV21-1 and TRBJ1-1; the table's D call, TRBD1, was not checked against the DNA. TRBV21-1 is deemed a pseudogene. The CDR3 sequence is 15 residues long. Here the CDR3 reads CASSKGRVRATEAFF. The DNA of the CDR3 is TGTGCCAGCAGCAAAGGCAGGGTGAGAGCCACTGAAGCTTTCTTT.

In DNA form, the CDR3 reads TGTGCCAGCAGGACACAGGCCAGTGAGACCCAGTACTTC. This sequence encodes CASRTQASETQYF. The chain employs TRBV5-4 and TRBJ2-5, with D perhaps TRBD1 (5 bases). Trimming pared 5 bases from V and 5 bases from J, leaving 13 bases between. The germline V gene encodes CDR1 SGHNT and CDR2 YYREEE (reference sequence). CDR3 length equals 13 residues.

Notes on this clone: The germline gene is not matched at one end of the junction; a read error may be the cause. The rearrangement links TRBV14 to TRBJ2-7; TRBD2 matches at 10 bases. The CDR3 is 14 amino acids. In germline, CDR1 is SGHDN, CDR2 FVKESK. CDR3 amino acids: CASSQNGLAGVRHF. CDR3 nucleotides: TGTGCCAGCAGCCAAAATGGGCTAGCGGGAGTCAGACACTTC.

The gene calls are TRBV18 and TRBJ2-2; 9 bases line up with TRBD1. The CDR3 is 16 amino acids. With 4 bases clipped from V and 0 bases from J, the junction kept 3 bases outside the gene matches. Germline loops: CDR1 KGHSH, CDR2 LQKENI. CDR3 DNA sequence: TGTGCCAGCTCACTAGGGACAGGGCCGAACACCGGGGAGCTGTTTTTT. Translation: CASSLGTGPNTGELFF.

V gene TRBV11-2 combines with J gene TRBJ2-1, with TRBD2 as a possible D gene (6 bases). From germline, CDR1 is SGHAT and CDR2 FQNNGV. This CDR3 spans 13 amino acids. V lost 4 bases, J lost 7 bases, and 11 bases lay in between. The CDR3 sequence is CASSSGTENEQFF. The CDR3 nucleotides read TGTGCCAGCAGCTCCGGGACTGAGAATGAGCAGTTCTTC.

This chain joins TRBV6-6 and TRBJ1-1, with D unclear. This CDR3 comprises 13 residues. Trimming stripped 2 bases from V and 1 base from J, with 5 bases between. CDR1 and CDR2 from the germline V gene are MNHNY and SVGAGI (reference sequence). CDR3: CASSYRQNTEAFF. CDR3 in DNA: TGTGCCAGCAGTTACCGGCAGAACACTGAAGCTTTCTTT.

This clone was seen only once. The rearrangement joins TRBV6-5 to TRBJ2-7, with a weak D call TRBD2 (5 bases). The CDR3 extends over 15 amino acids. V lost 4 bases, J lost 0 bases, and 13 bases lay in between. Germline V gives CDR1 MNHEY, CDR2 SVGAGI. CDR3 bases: TGTGCCAGCAGTTCCCGAGGACGGGGCTCCTACGAGCAGTACTTC. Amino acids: CASSSRGRGSYEQYF.

The CDR3 protein is CASSEGVNGALETQYF. CDR3 bases: TGTGCCAGCAGTGAGGGAGTTAATGGGGCCCTCGAGACCCAGTACTTC. The rearrangement links TRBV2 to TRBJ2-5; the D call may be TRBD1 or TRBD2 (5 bases each). Trimming left V 3 bases short and J 5 bases short, with 19 bases between. Germline V lookup: CDR1 SNHLY, CDR2 FYNNEI. CDR3 size: 16 residues.

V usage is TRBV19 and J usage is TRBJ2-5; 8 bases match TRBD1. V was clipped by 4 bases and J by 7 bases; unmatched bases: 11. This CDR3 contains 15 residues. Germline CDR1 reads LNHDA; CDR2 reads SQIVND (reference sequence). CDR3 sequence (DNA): TGTGCCAGTAGTACCAACAGCGGACAGGGACGGACCCAGTACTTC. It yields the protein CASSTNSGQGRTQYF.

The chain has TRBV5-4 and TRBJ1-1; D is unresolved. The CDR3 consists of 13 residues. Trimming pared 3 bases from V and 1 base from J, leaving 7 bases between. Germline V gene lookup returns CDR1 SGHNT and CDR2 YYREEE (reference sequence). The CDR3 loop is CASSSSTNTEAFF. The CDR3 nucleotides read TGTGCCAGCAGCTCCTCAACGAACACTGAAGCTTTCTTT. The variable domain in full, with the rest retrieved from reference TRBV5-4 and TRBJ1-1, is ETGVTQSPTHLIKTRGQQVTLRCSSQSGHNTVSWYQQALGQGPQFIFQYYREEENGRGNFPPRFSGLQFPNYSSELNVNALELDDSALYLCASSSSTNTEAFFGQGTRLTVV.

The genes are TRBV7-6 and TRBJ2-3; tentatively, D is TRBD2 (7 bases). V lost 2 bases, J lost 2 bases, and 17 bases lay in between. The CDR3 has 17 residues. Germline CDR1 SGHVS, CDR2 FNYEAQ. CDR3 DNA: TGTGCCAGCAGCTTAAAGGCGGGGAGGGACACCACAGATACGCAGTATTTT. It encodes CASSLKAGRDTTDTQYF.

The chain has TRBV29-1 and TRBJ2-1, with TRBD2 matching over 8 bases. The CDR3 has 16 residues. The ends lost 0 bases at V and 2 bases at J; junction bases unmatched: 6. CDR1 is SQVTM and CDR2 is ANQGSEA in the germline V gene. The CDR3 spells CSVEEYREGPYNEQFF. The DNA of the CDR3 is TGCAGCGTTGAAGAATACCGGGAGGGCCCCTACAATGAGCAGTTCTTC.

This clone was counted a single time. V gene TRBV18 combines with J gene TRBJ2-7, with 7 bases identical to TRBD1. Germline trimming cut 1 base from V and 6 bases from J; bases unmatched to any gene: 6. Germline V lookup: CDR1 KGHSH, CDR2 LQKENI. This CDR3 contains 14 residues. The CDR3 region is CASSPLGTAAEQYF. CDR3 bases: TGTGCCAGCTCACCACTTGGGACAGCAGCCGAGCAGTACTTC.

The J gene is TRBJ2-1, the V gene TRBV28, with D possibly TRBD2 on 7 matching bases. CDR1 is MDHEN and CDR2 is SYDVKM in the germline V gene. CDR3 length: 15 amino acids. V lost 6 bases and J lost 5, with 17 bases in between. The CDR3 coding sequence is TGTGCCAGCAGCCTCGTGGGGGGGCAGCACAATGAGCAGTTCTTC. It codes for CASSLVGGQHNEQFF.

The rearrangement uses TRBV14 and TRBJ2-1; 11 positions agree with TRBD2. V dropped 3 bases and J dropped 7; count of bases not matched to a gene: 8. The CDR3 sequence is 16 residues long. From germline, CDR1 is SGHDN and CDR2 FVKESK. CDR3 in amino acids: CASSHLSSGRANEQFF. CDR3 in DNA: TGTGCCAGCAGCCACCTGAGTAGCGGGAGGGCGAATGAGCAGTTCTTC.